This TCR beta chain was captured in a study of Ad26.COV2.S vaccination and SARS-CoV-2 variants. The wider study: Ad26.COV2.S was injected intramuscularly once or twice, 56 days apart.

Produced via immunoSEQ multiplex PCR; TCRdb's table is partial and in-frame only. The sample includes more than 300,000 clones, about 88% of them seen just once. Treatment denoted: about 20 received Ad26.COV2.S at low or high dose, single or two shots; about 5 received placebo; per-sample allocation not given. Sample collection was performed on day 63 after the first vaccine or placebo injection. The CDR3 is 19 amino acids. Germline V gene lookup returns CDR1 LGHDT and CDR2 YNNKEL (reference sequence). The V segment lost 3 bases and the J segment 4 bases; nucleotides outside the gene matches: 16. The chain carries TRBV3-1 (or the pseudogene TRBV3-2) and TRBJ2-2; 8 bases match TRBD2. Specimen: peripheral blood, collected in a trial of Ad26.COV2.S vaccine versus placebo. This TCR was recovered from a person aged 18-60 years who received the Ad26.COV2.S COVID-19 vaccine or a placebo. The CDR3 nucleotides read TGTGCCAGCAGCCAGCGGTACGGGACTAGGCCTAGAGGCACCGGGGAGCTGTTTTTT. Amino acid sequence: CASSQRYGTRPRGTGELFF.